The T cell receptor beta chain under discussion was sequenced for a study of beta chain features in type 1 diabetes. Study-wide background: Healthy donors, compared against patients, showed similar age, gender and cell yields. Summed over all samples, the examined sorted cells came to some 99 million.

The CDR3 spans 14 residues. Germline-derived CDR1 and CDR2 are SGHRS and YFSETQ. Trimming took 3 bases from V and 2 from J; bases not matched to a gene: 2. This clone was detected ten times or more. Every bit of the isolated RNA underwent reverse transcription, so sequencing read expressed TCRB transcripts. Clones were read by immunoSEQ multiplex PCR, and TCRdb kept only the in-frame ones, dropping some. The data hold 300,000 to 350,000 clones, with around 7.6% observed a single time. Source material: central memory CD4+ T cells from blood. The TCR comes from a woman younger than 30 in good health. This chain links TRBV5-1 with TRBJ2-3, with 8 bases aligning to TRBD1. CDR3 region: CASSWGQDTDTQYF. As DNA, the CDR3 is TGCGCCAGCAGCTGGGGACAGGACACAGATACGCAGTATTTT.